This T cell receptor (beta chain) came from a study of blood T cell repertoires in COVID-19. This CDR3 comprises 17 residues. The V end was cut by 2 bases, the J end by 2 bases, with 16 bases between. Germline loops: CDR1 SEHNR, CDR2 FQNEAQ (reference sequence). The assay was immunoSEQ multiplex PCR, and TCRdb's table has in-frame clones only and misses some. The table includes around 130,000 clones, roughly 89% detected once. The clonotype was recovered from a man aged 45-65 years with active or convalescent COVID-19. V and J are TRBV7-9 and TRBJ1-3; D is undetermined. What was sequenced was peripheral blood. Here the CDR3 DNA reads TGTGCCAGCAGCTTACGACGAACAGCCACTCCTGGAAACACCATATATTTT. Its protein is CASSLRRTATPGNTIYF.